The 18 T cell receptor beta chains given below trace back to one sample, sequenced in a study of blood T cell repertoires in COVID-19 (dated by TCRdb to about 2020). Library construction relied on the immunoSEQ multiplex PCR assay. Not all clones reach the TCRdb copy of this immuneACCESS table, which keeps in-frame sequences only. Checked studies attribute under half of the gap to unresolved V genes and leave the rest unexplained. This sample holds some 260,000 clones; 88% were observed only once. More than 0.55% of the sample rests with the top ten. Sequences were obtained from peripheral blood. Source of these receptors: a human donor in a cohort sampled during active COVID-19.

This rearrangement joins TRBV5-6 to TRBJ2-7; D gene unclear. CDR1 and CDR2 from the germline V gene are SGHDT and YYEEEE. The CDR3 is made up of 13 amino acids. Between the trimmed V and J ends, which lost 3 bases and 2 bases, there was a span of 9 bases. For the CDR3, the DNA is TGTGCCAGCAGCTCCATGAGTACCTACGAGCAGTACTTC. This translates into CASSSMSTYEQYF.

The chain joins TRBV4-3 to TRBJ2-6; D is ambiguous. Trimming stripped 0 bases from V and 0 bases from J, with 9 bases between. CDR1 and CDR2 from the germline V gene are LGHNA and YSLEER. The CDR3 has 17 residues. The CDR3: CASSQDAQLSGANVLTF. CDR3 in DNA: TGCGCCAGCAGCCAAGATGCACAGCTCTCTGGGGCCAACGTCCTGACTTTC.

The chain employs TRBV2 and TRBJ2-5; tentatively, D is TRBD2 (5 bases). Looked up from germline, CDR1 is SNHLY and CDR2 is FYNNEI. V lost 11 bases, J lost 5 bases, and 24 bases lay in between. The CDR3 totals 15 residues. Here the CDR3 reads CASAQTPPRGETQYF. The CDR3 bases are TGTGCCTCCGCCCAGACACCACCCCGAGGGGAGACCCAGTACTTC.

V and J are TRBV6-4 and TRBJ2-7, with 7 positions matching TRBD2. The CDR3 loop spans 14 amino acids. The trim removed 8 bases at V and 9 bases at J, leaving 16 bases unmatched. Germline loops: CDR1 MRHNA, CDR2 SNTAGT. CDR3 sequence (DNA): TGTGCCAGCGGGAGGAGGGACTACATGTGGGTGCAGTACTTC. This translates into CASGRRDYMWVQYF.

The chain combines TRBV10-3 with TRBJ2-6; 8 bases match TRBD1. This CDR3 has 16 residues. Germline CDR1 ENHRY, CDR2 SYGVKD. The junction had 4 bases not matched to a gene; V was cut back by 6 bases and J by 0 bases. CDR3 nucleotide sequence: TGTGCCATCAGCGCAACAGGGGGCTCTGGGGCCAACGTCCTGACTTTC. Amino acids: CAISATGGSGANVLTF.

The gene calls are TRBV12-3 or TRBV12-4 and TRBJ2-7; 7 positions match TRBD2. V shed 3 bases, J shed 6 bases, and the junction held 5 bases outside the gene matches. This CDR3 has 13 residues. CDR3 sequence: CASSFGGLGEQYF. The CDR3 DNA reads TGTGCCAGCAGTTTCGGGGGGTTAGGCGAGCAGTACTTC.

This clone was picked up one time. This rearrangement joins TRBV5-6 to TRBJ2-7; 7 bases match TRBD1. Germline CDR1 is SGHDT and CDR2 is YYEEEE. This CDR3 has 14 amino acids. The V segment lost 5 bases and the J segment 3 bases; nucleotides outside the gene matches: 8. The CDR3, as DNA: TGTGCCAGCAGTAGGGGGCTGGTAAACTACGAGCAGTACTTC. It yields the protein CASSRGLVNYEQYF.

V gene TRBV10-3 combines with J gene TRBJ1-5, with no clear D. The CDR3 extends over 14 amino acids. The germline V and J ends were trimmed by 10 bases and 0 bases, with 13 bases remaining between them. The V gene's germline CDR1 is ENHRY and CDR2 SYGVKD. DNA of the CDR3: TGTGCCACCACCCCGGTGAGTAGCAATCAGCCCCAGCATTTT. It yields the protein CATTPVSSNQPQHF.

This clone was observed a single time. The chain links TRBV5-4 to TRBJ2-2, with D perhaps matching TRBD2 (5 bases). Germline assignment: CDR1 SGHNT and CDR2 YYREEE (reference sequence). V lost 2 bases and J lost 4, with 18 bases in between. The CDR3 contains 17 residues. The CDR3 nucleotides are TGTGCCAGCAGCTTCTTTGGCGTACTTCGGGGCACCGGGGAGCTGTTTTTT. It yields the protein CASSFFGVLRGTGELFF.

In this sample, this clone turned up once. The gene calls are TRBV20-1 and TRBJ2-7; D unresolved. The germline CDR1 and CDR2 sequences are DFQATT and SNEGSKA (reference sequence). This CDR3 contains 11 residues. Trimming took off 7 bases at V and 2 bases at J, with 9 bases between the two ends. CDR3 amino acids: CSVVSAYEQYF. The CDR3 DNA reads as TGCAGTGTCGTTTCTGCCTACGAGCAGTACTTC.

This chain connects TRBV10-3 to TRBJ1-1, with TRBD1 as a possible D gene (5 bases). The V gene's germline CDR1 is ENHRY and CDR2 SYGVKD. Trimming shortened V by 2 bases and J by 0 bases, and 13 bases separated the two germline ends. CDR3 length: 16 residues. The CDR3 sequence is CAISESRGAVNTEAFF. In DNA form, the CDR3 reads TGTGCCATCAGTGAGAGCCGTGGGGCAGTGAACACTGAAGCTTTCTTT.

The chain recombines TRBV9 with TRBJ1-3, with 10 bases identical to TRBD1. This CDR3 spans 17 amino acids. Germline assignment: CDR1 SGDLS and CDR2 YYNGEE. J gave up 0 bases and V 4 bases, and 7 bases lay outside the gene matches. The CDR3 loop is CASSPRDRGLSGNTIYF. The CDR3 DNA sequence: TGTGCCAGCAGCCCCAGGGACAGGGGACTCTCTGGAAACACCATATATTTT.

This clone was counted a few times. The V gene is TRBV6-2 or TRBV6-3, the J gene TRBJ2-1, with 7 bases matching TRBD2. This CDR3 comprises 15 residues. Germline CDR1 MNHEY, CDR2 SVGEGT. V shed 0 bases, J shed 5 bases, and the junction held 4 bases outside the gene matches. The CDR3 spells CASSYSGLADNEQFF. DNA of the CDR3: TGTGCCAGCAGTTACTCGGGGCTAGCGGACAATGAGCAGTTCTTC.

The chain employs TRBV9 and TRBJ1-6; a weak D match, TRBD1 (5 bases). V was shortened by 0 bases and J by 8 bases, with 12 bases between the two germline ends. The CDR3 consists of 15 residues. Per the germline V gene, CDR1 is SGDLS and CDR2 is YYNGEE. For the CDR3, the DNA is TGTGCCAGCAGCGTAGAGGGGCAGGGCGATTCACCCCTCCACTTT. This translates into CASSVEGQGDSPLHF.

V usage is TRBV11-2 and J usage is TRBJ1-1, with D perhaps TRBD1 (5 bases). Germline-derived CDR1 and CDR2 are SGHAT and FQNNGV. The CDR3 is 14 amino acids. The V and J ends lost 1 base and 0 bases respectively, with 6 bases between them. The CDR3 reads CASSLVRVNTEAFF. CDR3 DNA sequence: TGTGCCAGCAGCTTAGTCAGGGTGAACACTGAAGCTTTCTTT.

The rearrangement joins TRBV5-1 to TRBJ1-1; D possibly corresponds to TRBD1 (5 bases). Germline V gives CDR1 SGHRS, CDR2 YFSETQ. CDR3 length equals 15 residues. Trimming removed 1 base from V and 1 base from J, with 11 bases in between. This CDR3 is CASSLIGGSNTEAFF. The CDR3, as DNA: TGCGCCAGCAGCTTGATTGGGGGGTCGAACACTGAAGCTTTCTTT.

The chain is built from TRBV24-1 and TRBJ1-2; TRBD1 matches 10 bases. The CDR3 is 14 residues long. The germline V gene has CDR1 KGHDR and CDR2 SFDVKD. The trim removed 3 bases at V and 6 bases at J, leaving 3 bases unmatched. CDR3 sequence (DNA): TGTGCCACCAGTGATGGGACAGGGGTACATGGCTACACCTTC. Its translation: CATSDGTGVHGYTF.

This chain uses TRBV7-8 with TRBJ2-7, with no clear D. The V gene lost 6 bases and the J gene lost 6 bases, with 12 bases spanning the gap. Looked up from germline, CDR1 is SGHVS and CDR2 is FQNEAQ. This CDR3 spans 12 amino acids. CDR3 bases: TGTGCCAGCAGAGGCCAGGAATCCGAGCAGTACTTC. Translated, it gives CASRGQESEQYF.